These T cell receptor beta chains were read from a single sample in a study of blood T cell repertoires in COVID-19. The data were produced by immunoSEQ multiplex PCR, yet TCRdb's version contains in-frame clones alone and is incomplete. The table lists approximately 250,000 clones, about 83% of them singletons. Sample: peripheral blood. These receptors came from a woman aged 50 to 65 with acute or convalescent COVID-19. Both conserved end residues are part of each CDR3. The size field is filled for only some rows; it gives once, few, many or a size class.

TRBV28	TRBJ1-1	-	CASTIFRGMNTEAFF
TRBV6-1	TRBJ2-5	-	CASSEALAGEKRETQYF
TRBV27	TRBJ2-3	-	CASSLSRGGTDTQYF
TRBV2	TRBJ1-1	once	CASGEGPEAFF
TRBV18	TRBJ2-7	-	CASSPPKGTRYEQYF
TRBV5-4	TRBJ1-1	-	CASSLRVLGTEAFF
TRBV30	TRBJ2-7	-	CAWMGQGAGEQYF
TRBV6-4	TRBJ2-2	-	CASSDGTNTGELFF
TRBV7-2	TRBJ1-3	-	CASSSGQGPLSGNTIYF
TRBV6-5	TRBJ2-1	-	CASRGAGGLYNEQFF
TRBV25-1	TRBJ2-7	-	CASSEYGAGGYEQYF
TRBV2	TRBJ2-1	-	CASTYSGSSYNEQFF
TRBV6-5	TRBJ1-1	-	CASRTPGTEAFF